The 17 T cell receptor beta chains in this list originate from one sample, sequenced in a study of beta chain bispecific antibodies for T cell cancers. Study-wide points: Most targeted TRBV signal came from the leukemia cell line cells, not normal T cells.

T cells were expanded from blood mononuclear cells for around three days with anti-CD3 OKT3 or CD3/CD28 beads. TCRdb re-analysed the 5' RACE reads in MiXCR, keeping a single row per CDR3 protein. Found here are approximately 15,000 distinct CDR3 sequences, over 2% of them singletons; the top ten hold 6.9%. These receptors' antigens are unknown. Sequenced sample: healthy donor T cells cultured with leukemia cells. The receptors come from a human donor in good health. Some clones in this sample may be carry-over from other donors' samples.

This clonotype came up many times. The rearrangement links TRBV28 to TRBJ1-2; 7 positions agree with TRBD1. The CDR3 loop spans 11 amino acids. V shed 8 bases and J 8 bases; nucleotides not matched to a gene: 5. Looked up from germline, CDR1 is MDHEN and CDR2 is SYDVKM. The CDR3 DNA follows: TGTGCCAGCTTCCAGGGGGAAGGCTACACCTTC. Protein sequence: CASFQGEGYTF.

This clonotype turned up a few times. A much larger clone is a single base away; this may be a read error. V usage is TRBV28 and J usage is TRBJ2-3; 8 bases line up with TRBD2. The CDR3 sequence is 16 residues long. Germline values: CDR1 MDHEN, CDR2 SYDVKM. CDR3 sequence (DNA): TGTGCCAACAGTTTACGTGAAGCGGGGGCATCAAATACGCAGTATTTT. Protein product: CANSLREAGASNTQYF.

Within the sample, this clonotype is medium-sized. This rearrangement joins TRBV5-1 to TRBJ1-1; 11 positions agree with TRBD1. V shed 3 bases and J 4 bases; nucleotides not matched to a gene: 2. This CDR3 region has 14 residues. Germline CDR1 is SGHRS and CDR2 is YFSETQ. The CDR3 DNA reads TGCGCCAGCAGCTGGGGGACAGGGGGCACTGAAGCTTTCTTT. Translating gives CASSWGTGGTEAFF.

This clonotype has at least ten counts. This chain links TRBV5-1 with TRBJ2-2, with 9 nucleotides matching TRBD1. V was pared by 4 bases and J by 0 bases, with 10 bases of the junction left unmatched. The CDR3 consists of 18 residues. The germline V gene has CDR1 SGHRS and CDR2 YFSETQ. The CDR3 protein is CASSIRQTGGANTGELFF. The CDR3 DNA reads TGCGCCAGCAGCATTAGGCAAACAGGGGGCGCGAACACCGGGGAGCTGTTTTTT.

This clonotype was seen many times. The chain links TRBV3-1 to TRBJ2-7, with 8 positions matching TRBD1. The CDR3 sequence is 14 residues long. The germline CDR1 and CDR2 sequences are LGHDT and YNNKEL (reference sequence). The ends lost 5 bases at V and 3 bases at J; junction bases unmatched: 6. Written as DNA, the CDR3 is TGTGCCAGCAGCTCAGGGGGCCTTAACTACGAGCAGTACTTC. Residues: CASSSGGLNYEQYF.

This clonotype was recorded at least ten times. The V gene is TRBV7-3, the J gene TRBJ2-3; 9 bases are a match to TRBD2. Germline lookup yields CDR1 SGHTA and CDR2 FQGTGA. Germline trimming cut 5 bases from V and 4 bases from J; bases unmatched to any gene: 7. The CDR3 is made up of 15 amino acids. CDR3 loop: CASSRSGGRADTQYF. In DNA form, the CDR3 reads TGTGCCAGCAGCCGTAGCGGGGGAAGGGCAGATACGCAGTATTTT. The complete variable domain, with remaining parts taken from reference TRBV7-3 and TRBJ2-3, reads GAGVSQTPSNKVTEKGKYVELRCDPISGHTALYWYRQSLGQGPEFLIYFQGTGAADDSGLPNDRFFAVRPEGSVSTLKIQRTERGDSAVYLCASSRSGGRADTQYFGPGTRLTVL.

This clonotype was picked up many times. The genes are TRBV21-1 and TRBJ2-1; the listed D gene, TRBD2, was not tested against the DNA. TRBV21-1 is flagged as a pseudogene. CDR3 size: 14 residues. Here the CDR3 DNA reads TGTGCCAGCAGCAAATGGGAGTTGGGCAATGAGCAGTTCTTC. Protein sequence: CASSKWELGNEQFF.

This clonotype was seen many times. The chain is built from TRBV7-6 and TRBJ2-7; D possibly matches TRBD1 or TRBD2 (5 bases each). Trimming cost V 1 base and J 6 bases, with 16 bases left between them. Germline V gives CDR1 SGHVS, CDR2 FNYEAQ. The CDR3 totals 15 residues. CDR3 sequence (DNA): TGTGCCAGCAGCTTAGTGGGACCTGGGACCTCCGAGCAGTACTTC. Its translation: CASSLVGPGTSEQYF.

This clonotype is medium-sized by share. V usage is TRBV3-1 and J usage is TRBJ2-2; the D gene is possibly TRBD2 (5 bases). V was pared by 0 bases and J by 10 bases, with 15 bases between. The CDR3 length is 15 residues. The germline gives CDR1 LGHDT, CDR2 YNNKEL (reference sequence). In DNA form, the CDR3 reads TGTGCCAGCAGCCAAGAGCAGGACTCACCGGCGGAGCTGTTTTTT. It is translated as CASSQEQDSPAELFF.

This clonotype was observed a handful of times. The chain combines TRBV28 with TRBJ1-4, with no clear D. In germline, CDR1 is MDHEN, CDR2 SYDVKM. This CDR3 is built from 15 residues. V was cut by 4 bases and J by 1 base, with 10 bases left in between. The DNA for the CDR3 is TGTGCCAGCAGTTCTTTCAAGGGAACTAATGAAAAACTGTTTTTT. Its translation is CASSSFKGTNEKLFF.

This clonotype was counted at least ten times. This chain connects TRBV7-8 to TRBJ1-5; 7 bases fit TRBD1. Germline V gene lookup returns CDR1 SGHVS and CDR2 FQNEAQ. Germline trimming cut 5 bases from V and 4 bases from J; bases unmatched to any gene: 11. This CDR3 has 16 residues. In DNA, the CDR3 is TGTGCCAGCAGCAAACTCTCGACAGGGTGGAATCAGCCCCAGCATTTT. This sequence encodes CASSKLSTGWNQPQHF.

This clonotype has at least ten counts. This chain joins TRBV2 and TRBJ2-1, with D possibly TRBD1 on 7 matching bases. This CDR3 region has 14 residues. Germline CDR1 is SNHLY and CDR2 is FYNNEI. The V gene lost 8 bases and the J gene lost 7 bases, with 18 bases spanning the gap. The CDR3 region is CASGNHAGGNEQFF. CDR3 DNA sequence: TGTGCCAGCGGGAACCATGCAGGGGGGAATGAGCAGTTCTTC. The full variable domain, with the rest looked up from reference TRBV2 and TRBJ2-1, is EPEVTQTPSHQVTQMGQEVILRCVPISNHLYFYWYRQILGQKVEFLVSFYNNEISEKSEIFDDQFSVERPDGSNFTLKIRSTKLEDSAMYFCASGNHAGGNEQFFGPGTRLTVL.

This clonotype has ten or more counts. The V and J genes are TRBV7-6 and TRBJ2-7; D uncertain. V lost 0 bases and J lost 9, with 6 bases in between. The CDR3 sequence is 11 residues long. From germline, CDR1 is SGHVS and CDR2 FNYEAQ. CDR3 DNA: TGTGCCAGCAGCTTAGCTGGGTTGCAGTACTTC. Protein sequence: CASSLAGLQYF.

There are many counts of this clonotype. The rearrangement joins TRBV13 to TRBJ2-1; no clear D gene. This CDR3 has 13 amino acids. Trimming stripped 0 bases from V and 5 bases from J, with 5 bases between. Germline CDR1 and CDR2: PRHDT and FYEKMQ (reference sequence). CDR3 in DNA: TGTGCCAGCAGCTTAGGGCAGAACAATGAGCAGTTCTTC. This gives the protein CASSLGQNNEQFF.

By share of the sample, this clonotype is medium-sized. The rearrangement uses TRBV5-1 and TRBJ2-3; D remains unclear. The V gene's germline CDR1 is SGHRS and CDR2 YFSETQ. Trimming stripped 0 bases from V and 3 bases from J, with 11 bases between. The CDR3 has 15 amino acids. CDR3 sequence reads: CASSLGVGGTDTQYF. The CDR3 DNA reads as TGCGCCAGCAGCTTGGGTGTGGGTGGAACAGATACGCAGTATTTT.

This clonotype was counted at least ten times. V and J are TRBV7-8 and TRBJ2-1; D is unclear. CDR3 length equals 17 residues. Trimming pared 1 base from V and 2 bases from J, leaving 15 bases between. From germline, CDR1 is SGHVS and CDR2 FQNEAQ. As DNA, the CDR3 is TGTGCCAGCAGCTTAGAGGCCTCTCCGGCGCCCTACAATGAGCAGTTCTTC. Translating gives CASSLEASPAPYNEQFF.

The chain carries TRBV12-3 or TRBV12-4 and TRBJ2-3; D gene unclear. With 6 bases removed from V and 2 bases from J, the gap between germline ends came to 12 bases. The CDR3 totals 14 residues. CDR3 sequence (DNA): TGTGCCAGCAGCCAACGTCAGTCCACAGATACGCAGTATTTT. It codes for CASSQRQSTDTQYF.